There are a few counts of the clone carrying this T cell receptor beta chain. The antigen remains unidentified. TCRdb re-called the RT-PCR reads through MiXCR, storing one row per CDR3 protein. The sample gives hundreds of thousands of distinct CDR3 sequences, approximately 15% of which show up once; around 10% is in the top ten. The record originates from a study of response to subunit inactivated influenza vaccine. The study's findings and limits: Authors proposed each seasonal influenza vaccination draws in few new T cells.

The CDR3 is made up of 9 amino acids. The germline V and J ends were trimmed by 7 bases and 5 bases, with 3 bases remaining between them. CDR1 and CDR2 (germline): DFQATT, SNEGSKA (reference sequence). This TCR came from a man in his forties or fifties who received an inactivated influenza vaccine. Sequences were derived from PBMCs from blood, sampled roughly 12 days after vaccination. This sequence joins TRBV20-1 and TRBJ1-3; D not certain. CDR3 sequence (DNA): TGCAGTGACAGAAACACCATATATTTT. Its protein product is CSDRNTIYF.